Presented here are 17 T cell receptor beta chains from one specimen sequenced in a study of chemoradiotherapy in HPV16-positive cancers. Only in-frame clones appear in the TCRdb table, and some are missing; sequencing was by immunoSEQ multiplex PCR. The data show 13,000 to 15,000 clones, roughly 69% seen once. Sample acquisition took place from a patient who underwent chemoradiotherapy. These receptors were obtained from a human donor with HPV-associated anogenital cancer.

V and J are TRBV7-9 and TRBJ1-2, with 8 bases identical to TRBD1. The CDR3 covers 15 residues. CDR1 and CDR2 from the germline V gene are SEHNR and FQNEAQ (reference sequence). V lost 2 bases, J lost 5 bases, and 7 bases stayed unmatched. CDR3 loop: CASSLSDRGGYGYTF. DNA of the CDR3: TGTGCCAGCAGCTTATCCGACAGGGGAGGTTATGGCTACACCTTC.

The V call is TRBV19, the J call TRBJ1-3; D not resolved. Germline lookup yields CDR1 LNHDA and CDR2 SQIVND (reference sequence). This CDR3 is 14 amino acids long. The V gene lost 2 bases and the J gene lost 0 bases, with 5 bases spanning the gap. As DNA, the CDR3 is TGTGCCAGTAGTATAACGAACTCTGGAAACACCATATATTTT. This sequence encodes CASSITNSGNTIYF.

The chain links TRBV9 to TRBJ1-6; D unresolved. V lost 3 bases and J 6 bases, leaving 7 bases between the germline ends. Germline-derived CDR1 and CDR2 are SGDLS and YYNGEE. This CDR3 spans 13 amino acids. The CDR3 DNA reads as TGTGCCAGCAGCGACCTCGGTAATTCACCCCTCCACTTT. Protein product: CASSDLGNSPLHF.

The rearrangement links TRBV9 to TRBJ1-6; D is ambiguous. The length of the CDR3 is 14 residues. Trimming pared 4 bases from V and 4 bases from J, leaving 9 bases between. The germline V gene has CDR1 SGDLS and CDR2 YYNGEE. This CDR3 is CASSLRGYNSPLHF. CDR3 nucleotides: TGTGCCAGCAGCTTGCGGGGATATAATTCACCCCTCCACTTT.

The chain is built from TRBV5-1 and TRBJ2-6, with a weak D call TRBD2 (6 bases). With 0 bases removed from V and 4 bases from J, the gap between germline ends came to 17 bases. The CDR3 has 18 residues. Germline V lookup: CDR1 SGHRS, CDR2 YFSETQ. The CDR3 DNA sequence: TGCGCCAGCAGCTTGGGTCGGGGGTCGGCGCTCGGGGCCAACGTCCTGACTTTC. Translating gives CASSLGRGSALGANVLTF. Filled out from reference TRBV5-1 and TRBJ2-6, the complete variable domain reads KAGVTQTPRYLIKTRGQQVTLSCSPISGHRSVSWYQQTPGQGLQFLFEYFSETQRNKGNFPGRFSGRQFSNSRSEMNVSTLELGDSALYLCASSLGRGSALGANVLTFGAGSRLTVL.

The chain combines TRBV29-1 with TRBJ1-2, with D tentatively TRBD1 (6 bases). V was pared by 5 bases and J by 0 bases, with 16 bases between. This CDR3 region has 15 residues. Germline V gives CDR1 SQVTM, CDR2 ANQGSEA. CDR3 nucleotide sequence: TGCAGCGTTTCAAGGGGGGGGGACTCTAACTATGGCTACACCTTC. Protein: CSVSRGGDSNYGYTF.

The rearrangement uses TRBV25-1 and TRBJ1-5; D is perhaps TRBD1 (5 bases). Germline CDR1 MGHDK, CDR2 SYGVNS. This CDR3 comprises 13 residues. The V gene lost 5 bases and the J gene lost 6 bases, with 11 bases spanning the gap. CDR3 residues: CASSKAGSQPQHF. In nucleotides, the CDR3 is TGTGCCAGCAGTAAGGCAGGGAGTCAGCCCCAGCATTTT.

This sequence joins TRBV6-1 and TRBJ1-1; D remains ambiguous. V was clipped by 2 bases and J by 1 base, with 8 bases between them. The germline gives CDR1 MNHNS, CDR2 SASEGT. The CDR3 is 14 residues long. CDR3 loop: CASSEYNKNTEAFF. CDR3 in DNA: TGTGCCAGCAGTGAATATAACAAGAACACTGAAGCTTTCTTT.

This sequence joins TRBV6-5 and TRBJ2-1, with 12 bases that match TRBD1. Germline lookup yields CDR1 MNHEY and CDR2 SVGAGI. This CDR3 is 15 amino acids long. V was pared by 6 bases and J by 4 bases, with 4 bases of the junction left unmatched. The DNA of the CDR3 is TGTGCCAGCAGAGGGGACAGGGGGCATTACAATGAGCAGTTCTTC. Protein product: CASRGDRGHYNEQFF.

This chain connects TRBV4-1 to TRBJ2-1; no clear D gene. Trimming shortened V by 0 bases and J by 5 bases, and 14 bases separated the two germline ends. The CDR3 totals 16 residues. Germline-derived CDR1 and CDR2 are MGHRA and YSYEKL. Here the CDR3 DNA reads TGCGCCAGCAGCCAAGAGACGGCGGACCTTAACAATGAGCAGTTCTTC. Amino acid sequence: CASSQETADLNNEQFF.

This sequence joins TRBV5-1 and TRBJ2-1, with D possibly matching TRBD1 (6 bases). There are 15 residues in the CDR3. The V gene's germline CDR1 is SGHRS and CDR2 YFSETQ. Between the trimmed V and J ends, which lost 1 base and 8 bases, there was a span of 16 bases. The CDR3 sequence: CASSLYGGRTDEQFF. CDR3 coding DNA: TGCGCCAGCAGCTTGTATGGGGGCCGGACGGATGAGCAGTTCTTC.

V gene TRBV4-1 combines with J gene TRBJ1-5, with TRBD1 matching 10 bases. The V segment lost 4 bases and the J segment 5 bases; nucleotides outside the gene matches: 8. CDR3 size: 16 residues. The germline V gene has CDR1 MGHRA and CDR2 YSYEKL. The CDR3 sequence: CASSPSTGGLDQPQHF. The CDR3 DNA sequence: TGCGCCAGCAGCCCATCGACAGGGGGCCTCGATCAGCCCCAGCATTTT.

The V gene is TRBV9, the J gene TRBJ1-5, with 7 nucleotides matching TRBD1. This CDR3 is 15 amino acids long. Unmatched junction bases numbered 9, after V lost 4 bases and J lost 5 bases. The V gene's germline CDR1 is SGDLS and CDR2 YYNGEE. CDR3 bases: TGTGCCAGCAGCCGAACAGGGGAGTATTATCAGCCCCAGCATTTT. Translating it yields CASSRTGEYYQPQHF.

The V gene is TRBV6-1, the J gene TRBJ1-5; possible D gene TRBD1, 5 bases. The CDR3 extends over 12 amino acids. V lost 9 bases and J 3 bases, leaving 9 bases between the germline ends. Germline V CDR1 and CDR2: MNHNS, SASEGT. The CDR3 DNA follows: TGTGCCAGTACAGGACTCAATCAGCCCCAGCATTTT. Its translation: CASTGLNQPQHF.

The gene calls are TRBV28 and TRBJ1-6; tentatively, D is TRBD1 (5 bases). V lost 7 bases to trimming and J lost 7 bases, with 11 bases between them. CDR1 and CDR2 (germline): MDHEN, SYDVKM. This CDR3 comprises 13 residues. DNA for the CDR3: TGTGCCAGCACCCTTTCAGGGAATTCACCCCTCCACTTT. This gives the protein CASTLSGNSPLHF.

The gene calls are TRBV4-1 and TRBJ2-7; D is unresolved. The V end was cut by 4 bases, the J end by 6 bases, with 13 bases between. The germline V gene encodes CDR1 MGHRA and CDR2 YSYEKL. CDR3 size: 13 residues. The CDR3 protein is CASSPRPSGEQYF. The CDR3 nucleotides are TGCGCCAGCAGCCCGAGACCCTCTGGCGAGCAGTACTTC.

The CDR3: CASSLYTGGPDTQYF. For the CDR3, the DNA is TGTGCCAGCAGCTTGTATACGGGGGGCCCAGATACGCAGTATTTT. The rearrangement links TRBV11-2 to TRBJ2-3; possible D gene TRBD2, 7 bases. V dropped 3 bases and J dropped 4 bases, with 14 bases sitting between them. The V gene's germline CDR1 is SGHAT and CDR2 FQNNGV. There are 15 residues in the CDR3.